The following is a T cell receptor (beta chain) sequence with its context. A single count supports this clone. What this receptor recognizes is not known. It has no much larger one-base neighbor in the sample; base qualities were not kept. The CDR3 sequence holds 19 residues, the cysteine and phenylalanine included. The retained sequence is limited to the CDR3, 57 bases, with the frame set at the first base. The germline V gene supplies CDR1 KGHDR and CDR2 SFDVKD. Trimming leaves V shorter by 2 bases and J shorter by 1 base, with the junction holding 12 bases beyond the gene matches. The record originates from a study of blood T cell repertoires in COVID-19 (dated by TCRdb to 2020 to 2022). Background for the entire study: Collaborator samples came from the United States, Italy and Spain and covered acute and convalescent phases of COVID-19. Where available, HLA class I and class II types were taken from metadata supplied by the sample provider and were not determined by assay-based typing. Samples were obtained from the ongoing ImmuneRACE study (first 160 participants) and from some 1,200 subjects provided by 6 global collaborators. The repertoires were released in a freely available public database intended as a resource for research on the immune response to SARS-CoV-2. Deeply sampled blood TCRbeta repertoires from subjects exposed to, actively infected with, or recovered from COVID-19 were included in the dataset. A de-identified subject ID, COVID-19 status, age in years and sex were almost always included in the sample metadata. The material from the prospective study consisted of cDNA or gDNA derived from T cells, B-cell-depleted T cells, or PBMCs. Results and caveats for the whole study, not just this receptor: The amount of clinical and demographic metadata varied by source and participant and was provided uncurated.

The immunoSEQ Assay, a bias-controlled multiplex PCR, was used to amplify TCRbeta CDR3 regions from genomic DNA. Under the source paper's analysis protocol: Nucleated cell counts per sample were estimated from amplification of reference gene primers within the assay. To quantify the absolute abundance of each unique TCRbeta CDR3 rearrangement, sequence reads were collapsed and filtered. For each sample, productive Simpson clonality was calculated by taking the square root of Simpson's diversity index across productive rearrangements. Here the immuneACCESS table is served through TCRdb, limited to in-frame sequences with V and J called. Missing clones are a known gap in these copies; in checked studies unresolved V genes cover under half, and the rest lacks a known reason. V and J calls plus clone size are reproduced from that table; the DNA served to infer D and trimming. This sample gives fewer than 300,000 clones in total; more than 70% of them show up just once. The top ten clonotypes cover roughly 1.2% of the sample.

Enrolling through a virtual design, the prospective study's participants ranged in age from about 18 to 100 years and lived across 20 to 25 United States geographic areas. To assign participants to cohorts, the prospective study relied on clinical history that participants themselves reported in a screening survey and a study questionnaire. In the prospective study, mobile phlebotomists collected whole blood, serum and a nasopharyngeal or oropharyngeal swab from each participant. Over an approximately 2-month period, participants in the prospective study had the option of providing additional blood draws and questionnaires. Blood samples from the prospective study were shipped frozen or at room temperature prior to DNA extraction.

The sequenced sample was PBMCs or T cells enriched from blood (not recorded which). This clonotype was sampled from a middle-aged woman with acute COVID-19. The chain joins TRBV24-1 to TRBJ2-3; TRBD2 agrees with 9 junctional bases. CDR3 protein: CATSDSNPLAGRGTDTQYF. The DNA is TGTGCCACCAGTGATTCAAACCCACTAGCGGGCCGGGGCACAGATACGCAGTATTTT.